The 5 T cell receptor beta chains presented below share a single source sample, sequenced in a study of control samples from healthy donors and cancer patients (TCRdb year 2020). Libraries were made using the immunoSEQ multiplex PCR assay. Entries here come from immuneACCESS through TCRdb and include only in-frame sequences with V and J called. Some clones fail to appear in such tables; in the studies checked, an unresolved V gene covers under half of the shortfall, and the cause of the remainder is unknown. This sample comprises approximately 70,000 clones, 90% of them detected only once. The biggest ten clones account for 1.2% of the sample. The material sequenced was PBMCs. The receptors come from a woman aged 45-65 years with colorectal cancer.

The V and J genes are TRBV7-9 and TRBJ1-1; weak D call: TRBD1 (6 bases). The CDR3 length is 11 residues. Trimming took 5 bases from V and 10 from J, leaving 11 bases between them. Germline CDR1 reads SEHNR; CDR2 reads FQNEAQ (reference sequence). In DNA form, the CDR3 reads TGTGCCAGCAGCCCCAGGGGAAGAGCTTTCTTT. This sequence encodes CASSPRGRAFF. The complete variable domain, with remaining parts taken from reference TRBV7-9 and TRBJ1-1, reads DTGVSQNPRHKITKRGQNVTFRCDPISEHNRLYWYRQTLGQGPEFLTYFQNEAQLEKSRLLSDRFSAERPKGSFSTLEIQRTEQGDSAMYLCASSPRGRAFFGQGTRLTVV.

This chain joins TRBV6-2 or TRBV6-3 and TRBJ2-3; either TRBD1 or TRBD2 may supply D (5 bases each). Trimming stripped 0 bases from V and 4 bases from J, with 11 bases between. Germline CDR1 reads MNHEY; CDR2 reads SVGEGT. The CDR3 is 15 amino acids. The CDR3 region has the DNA TGTGCCAGCAGTTACTCGGGGGAGTCTCCAGATACGCAGTATTTT. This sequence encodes CASSYSGESPDTQYF.

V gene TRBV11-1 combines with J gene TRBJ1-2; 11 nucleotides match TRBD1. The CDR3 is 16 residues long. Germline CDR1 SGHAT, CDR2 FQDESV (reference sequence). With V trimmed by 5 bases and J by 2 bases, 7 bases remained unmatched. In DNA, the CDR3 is TGTGCCAGCAGCCGCCGAGGGACAGGGGGGAACTATGGCTACACCTTC. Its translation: CASSRRGTGGNYGYTF.

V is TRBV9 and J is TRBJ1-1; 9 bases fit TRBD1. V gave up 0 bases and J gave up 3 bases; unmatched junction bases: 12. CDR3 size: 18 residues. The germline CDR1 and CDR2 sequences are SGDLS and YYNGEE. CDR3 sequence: CASSVGPGQGMSDTEAFF. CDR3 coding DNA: TGTGCCAGCAGCGTAGGACCGGGACAGGGAATGAGCGACACTGAAGCTTTCTTT. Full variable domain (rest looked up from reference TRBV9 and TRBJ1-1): DSGVTQTPKHLITATGQRVTLRCSPRSGDLSVYWYQQSLDQGLQFLIQYYNGEERAKGNILERFSAQQFPDLHSELNLSSLELGDSALYFCASSVGPGQGMSDTEAFFGQGTRLTVV.

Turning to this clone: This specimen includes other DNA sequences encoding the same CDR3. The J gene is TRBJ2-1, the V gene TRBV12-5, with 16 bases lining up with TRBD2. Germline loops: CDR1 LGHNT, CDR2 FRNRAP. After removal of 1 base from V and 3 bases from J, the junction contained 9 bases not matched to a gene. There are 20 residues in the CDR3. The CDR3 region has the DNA TGTGCTAGTGGTTTGGGGCGCGGGACTAGCGGGGGGGCTTACTACAATGAGCAGTTCTTC. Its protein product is CASGLGRGTSGGAYYNEQFF.